Presented here are 25 T cell receptor beta chains from one specimen sequenced in a study of T-cell reconstitution after alpha-beta-depleted transplantation in children. Unique molecular identifiers were built into the TCRbeta library. TCRdb re-called the PCR reads through MiXCR, storing one row per CDR3 protein. The data hold approximately 520,000 distinct CDR3 sequences, with about 33% observed a single time. Here the sequenced sample was PBMCs from the stem cell graft donor, taken from the stem cell graft. The source is a human donor who donated a stem cell graft to a child with aplastic anemia.

This chain connects TRBV12-3 or TRBV12-4 to TRBJ2-7; 7 nucleotides match TRBD1. V trimming: 5 bases; J trimming: 2 bases; junction bases outside the gene matches: 9. CDR3 size: 15 residues. The chain's CDR3 is CASSSRGTGAYEQYF. DNA of the CDR3: TGTGCCAGCAGTAGTCGTGGCACAGGGGCCTACGAGCAGTACTTC.

Concerning this clonotype itself: One junction end disagrees with the germline gene, perhaps due to a read error. This sequence joins TRBV20-1 and TRBJ2-6; 7 nucleotides align to TRBD2. Germline CDR1 DFQATT, CDR2 SNEGSKA (reference sequence). The CDR3 extends over 15 amino acids. The CDR3, as DNA: TGCAGTGCATGGGTAGGGACTACTGGGGCCAACGGCCTGACTTTC. It specifies CSAWVGTTGANGLTF.

V gene TRBV7-2 combines with J gene TRBJ2-7; 8 positions match TRBD2. J gave up 5 bases and V 2 bases, and 11 bases lay outside the gene matches. Germline V gene lookup returns CDR1 SGHTA and CDR2 FQGNSA. This CDR3 comprises 16 residues. The CDR3 spells CASSLSGSGRVDEQYF. The CDR3 DNA is TGTGCCAGCAGCTTATCAGGAAGCGGGAGAGTAGACGAGCAGTACTTC.

The chain is built from TRBV29-1 and TRBJ2-1; a weak D match, TRBD1 (6 bases). V lost 2 bases to trimming and J lost 1 base, with 27 bases between them. Germline-derived CDR1 and CDR2 are SQVTM and ANQGSEA. This CDR3 has 20 residues. The CDR3 bases are TGCAGCGTTGAACTAAGGGGAAGGGACACCCGTTTACCTTCCTACAATGAGCAGTTCTTC. Amino acids: CSVELRGRDTRLPSYNEQFF.

This clonotype was counted only a few times. This chain uses TRBV6-1 with TRBJ1-1; a weak D match, TRBD1 (6 bases). Germline V CDR1 and CDR2: MNHNS, SASEGT. V was trimmed by 1 base and J by 0 bases, leaving 18 bases between them. The CDR3 is 18 amino acids. CDR3 nucleotides: TGTGCCAGCAGTGAAGGGGACACAGCCTGGGCACTGAACACTGAAGCTTTCTTT. It codes for CASSEGDTAWALNTEAFF.

This clonotype was found once. The chain is built from TRBV18 and TRBJ2-5, with D unresolved. This CDR3 is 15 amino acids long. In germline, CDR1 is KGHSH, CDR2 LQKENI. Between the trimmed V and J ends, which lost 3 bases and 5 bases, there was a span of 16 bases. The CDR3 sequence is CASSPTSQLGETQYF. CDR3 sequence (DNA): TGTGCCAGCTCACCCACGTCGCAGCTTGGGGAGACCCAGTACTTC.

This clonotype was observed a few times. This chain joins TRBV29-1 and TRBJ2-5; D perhaps matches TRBD2 (5 bases). There are 14 residues in the CDR3. The germline CDR1 and CDR2 sequences are SQVTM and ANQGSEA. V was shortened by 3 bases and J by 5 bases, with 16 bases between the two germline ends. The CDR3 reads CSVERDLGTETQYF. CDR3 bases: TGCAGCGTTGAGAGGGATTTGGGTACCGAGACCCAGTACTTC.

The table lists this clonotype with a few counts. The chain carries TRBV10-3 and TRBJ1-1; TRBD1 agrees at 7 bases. CDR3 length equals 17 residues. In germline, CDR1 is ENHRY, CDR2 SYGVKD. Losses at the gene ends were 2 bases for V and 6 bases for J; bases not matched to a gene: 15. The CDR3 reads CAISEKSTGNVVPEAFF. The CDR3 region has the DNA TGTGCCATCAGTGAGAAGTCGACAGGGAATGTTGTACCTGAAGCTTTCTTT.

The V and J genes are TRBV20-1 and TRBJ2-1, with 10 bases identical to TRBD2. The CDR3 spans 15 residues. V was pared by 3 bases and J by 7 bases, with 9 bases of the junction left unmatched. In germline, CDR1 is DFQATT, CDR2 SNEGSKA (reference sequence). The CDR3 loop reads CSARNSGGLENEQFF. The CDR3 DNA reads TGCAGTGCTAGGAATAGCGGGGGGTTGGAGAATGAGCAGTTCTTC.

The chain combines TRBV28 with TRBJ1-4, with 7 bases lining up with TRBD1. CDR3 length: 18 amino acids. Per the germline V gene, CDR1 is MDHEN and CDR2 is SYDVKM. The V and J ends lost 7 bases and 0 bases, in that order; junction bases with no gene match: 14. CDR3 loop: CASNLHPRGPSTNEKLFF. Here the CDR3 DNA reads TGTGCCAGCAACCTGCACCCAAGGGGGCCCTCAACTAATGAAAAACTGTTTTTT.

The gene calls are TRBV7-1 and TRBJ1-5, with D possibly matching TRBD1 (6 bases). TRBV7-1 is designated an ORF whose function remains uncertain. V lost 3 bases and J 7 bases, leaving 16 bases between the germline ends. The CDR3 consists of 15 residues. Here the CDR3 DNA reads TGTGCCAGCAGCTCCTCAGGGGACGTCCAGCAGCCCCAGCATTTT. It codes for CASSSSGDVQQPQHF.

The table lists this clonotype with a few counts. The chain has TRBV5-5 and TRBJ2-2, with 11 bases that match TRBD2. CDR1 and CDR2 from the germline V gene are SGHKS and YYEKEE (reference sequence). J was trimmed by 8 bases and V by 4 bases; bases with no gene match: 4. The CDR3 is 14 residues long. The CDR3 spells CASSMGTSGGELFF. The CDR3 bases are TGTGCCAGCAGCATGGGGACTAGCGGTGGGGAGCTGTTTTTT.

The chain carries TRBV7-2 and TRBJ2-7, with D possibly being TRBD2 (6 bases). Germline CDR1 reads SGHTA; CDR2 reads FQGNSA. The V end lost 5 bases, the J end lost 7 bases, and 15 bases lay between the germline ends. The CDR3 spans 13 residues. This chain's CDR3 is CASSPRTSGEQYV. As DNA, the CDR3 is TGTGCCAGCAGCCCCAGGACCAGCGGGGAGCAGTACGTC.

The chain combines TRBV20-1 with TRBJ1-5, with D maybe TRBD1 (6 bases). CDR1 and CDR2 from the germline V gene are DFQATT and SNEGSKA (reference sequence). CDR3 size: 14 residues. The V gene lost 4 bases and the J gene lost 5 bases, with 15 bases spanning the gap. The CDR3 DNA is TGCAGTGCTAATGCGGGACAACGATATCAGCCCCAGCATTTT. Amino acids: CSANAGQRYQPQHF.

This chain connects TRBV5-1 to TRBJ1-4, with a tentative D call TRBD1 (5 bases). The V and J ends lost 4 bases and 2 bases respectively, with 12 bases between them. This CDR3 region has 15 residues. Germline CDR1 and CDR2: SGHRS and YFSETQ. The CDR3 spells CASSPTVPTNEKLFF. CDR3 DNA: TGCGCCAGCAGCCCGACAGTCCCTACTAATGAAAAACTGTTTTTT. The full variable domain, its missing parts supplied by reference TRBV5-1 and TRBJ1-4, is KAGVTQTPRYLIKTRGQQVTLSCSPISGHRSVSWYQQTPGQGLQFLFEYFSETQRNKGNFPGRFSGRQFSNSRSEMNVSTLELGDSALYLCASSPTVPTNEKLFFGSGTQLSVL.

The rearrangement uses TRBV29-1 and TRBJ1-3, with no clear D. The CDR3 is made up of 15 amino acids. The germline V gene has CDR1 SQVTM and CDR2 ANQGSEA. The V and J ends lost 1 base and 0 bases respectively, with 10 bases between them. The CDR3 sequence is CSVEGRAHSGNTIYF. The CDR3 DNA is TGCAGCGTTGAAGGGAGGGCCCACTCTGGAAACACCATATATTTT.

The J gene is TRBJ2-1, the V gene TRBV7-8; 7 nucleotides match TRBD2. Germline V gene sequence: CDR1 SGHVS, CDR2 FQNEAQ. The trim removed 1 base at V and 4 bases at J, leaving 4 bases unmatched. The CDR3 covers 15 residues. The CDR3 DNA follows: TGTGCCAGCAGCTTAGGGACTAGGGTTTACAATGAGCAGTTCTTC. This codes for CASSLGTRVYNEQFF.

This clonotype was recorded a few times. The rearrangement joins TRBV29-1 to TRBJ1-1; D is ambiguous. The CDR3 is 13 residues long. Trimming took off 5 bases at V and 6 bases at J, with 16 bases between the two ends. In germline, CDR1 is SQVTM, CDR2 ANQGSEA. The chain's CDR3 is CSVKRALNSEAFF. The CDR3, as DNA: TGCAGCGTTAAAAGGGCGTTGAATTCTGAAGCTTTCTTT. Full variable domain (missing parts from reference TRBV29-1 and TRBJ1-1): SAVISQKPSRDICQRGTSLTIQCQVDSQVTMMFWYRQQPGQSLTLIATANQGSEATYESGFVIDKFPISRPNLTFSTLTVSNMSPEDSSIYLCSVKRALNSEAFFGQGTRLTVV.

This sequence joins TRBV18 and TRBJ2-7, with unresolved D. Germline CDR1 reads KGHSH; CDR2 reads LQKENI. The CDR3 has 13 residues. The V end lost 3 bases, the J end lost 1 base, and 7 bases lay between the germline ends. CDR3 sequence reads: CASSPGVSYEQYF. Written as DNA, the CDR3 is TGTGCCAGCTCACCGGGTGTGTCCTACGAGCAGTACTTC. Complete variable domain (other parts from reference TRBV18 and TRBJ2-7): NAGVMQNPRHLVRRRGQEARLRCSPMKGHSHVYWYRQLPEEGLKFMVYLQKENIIDESGMPKERFSAEFPKEGPSILRIQQVVRGDSAAYFCASSPGVSYEQYFGPGTRLTVT.

This clonotype was seen a handful of times. The chain employs TRBV28 and TRBJ2-4; 7 bases line up with TRBD2. After removal of 5 bases from V and 6 bases from J, the junction contained 10 bases not matched to a gene. This CDR3 has 15 amino acids. In germline, CDR1 is MDHEN, CDR2 SYDVKM. CDR3 DNA sequence: TGTGCCAGCAGTCCGGGGCGGGAGTGGGGAAACATTCAGTACTTC. This encodes CASSPGREWGNIQYF. The whole variable domain, filled in from reference TRBV28 and TRBJ2-4, reads DVKVTQSSRYLVKRTGEKVFLECVQDMDHENMFWYRQDPGLGLRLIYFSYDVKMKEKGDIPEGYSVSREKKERFSLILESASTNQTSMYLCASSPGREWGNIQYFGAGTRLSVL.

This clonotype has just a few counts. This rearrangement joins TRBV5-1 to TRBJ2-5; weak D call: TRBD2 (5 bases). Per the germline V gene, CDR1 is SGHRS and CDR2 is YFSETQ. V was cut by 7 bases and J by 1 base, with 14 bases left in between. This CDR3 comprises 14 residues. The CDR3 DNA sequence: TGCGCCAGCCATAAAGAGGGCATCCAAGAGACCCAGTACTTC. This encodes CASHKEGIQETQYF.

The chain couples TRBV12-3 or TRBV12-4 to TRBJ2-5; TRBD2 matches 11 bases. The CDR3 contains 19 residues. The J segment lost 1 base and the V segment lost 3 bases, leaving 13 bases of the junction unmatched. This CDR3 reads CASSFFSLATSGIQETQYF. CDR3 bases: TGTGCCAGCAGTTTTTTTAGTTTGGCGACTAGCGGGATCCAAGAGACCCAGTACTTC.

Only a few counts were recorded for this clonotype. V usage is TRBV29-1 and J usage is TRBJ2-5; 8 bases align to TRBD2. Germline assignment: CDR1 SQVTM and CDR2 ANQGSEA. V was pared by 4 bases and J by 5 bases, with 9 bases of the junction left unmatched. This CDR3 contains 14 residues. The CDR3 loop reads CSVAIGTSRETQYF. DNA for the CDR3: TGCAGCGTTGCAATCGGGACTAGTAGGGAGACCCAGTACTTC.

The chain uses TRBV19 and TRBJ2-1, with D perhaps TRBD1 (6 bases). CDR1 and CDR2 from the germline V gene are LNHDA and SQIVND (reference sequence). This CDR3 region has 16 residues. The germline V and J ends were trimmed by 6 bases and 3 bases, with 18 bases remaining between them. This CDR3 is CASRATGFALYNEQFF. The CDR3 bases are TGTGCCAGTAGGGCTACAGGGTTTGCCCTCTACAATGAGCAGTTCTTC.

The rearrangement links TRBV6-2 or TRBV6-3 to TRBJ1-5, with D perhaps TRBD1 (5 bases). This CDR3 region has 16 residues. V lost 2 bases and J 4 bases, leaving 15 bases between the germline ends. Germline V gene lookup returns CDR1 MNHEY and CDR2 SVGEGT. The CDR3 DNA is TGTGCCAGCAGTTACGATCTCGACAGATTAAATCAGCCCCAGCATTTT. The encoded protein is CASSYDLDRLNQPQHF.